Detailed here is one T cell receptor (beta chain). Its specificity is unknown. Profiled with immunoSEQ multiplex PCR; TCRdb holds only in-frame clones, not every one. The repertoire holds 60,000 to 90,000 clones, with more than 75% as singletons. The data belong to a study of OX40 agonist ivuxolimab in advanced cancers. Study at large: Therapy given before enrollment (anti-PD-1, anti-PD-L1 or anti-CTLA-4) was allowed, and 40% had some.

The study's findings and limits: More expanded clones were found, on average, in CD8+ than in CD4+ T cells.

V was cut by 4 bases and J by 0 bases, with 9 bases left in between. There are 13 residues in the CDR3. Germline CDR1 is SQVTM and CDR2 is ANQGSEA. This TCR was recovered from an adult with an advanced solid tumor such as melanoma, head and neck, liver or kidney cancer. The chain is built from TRBV29-1 and TRBJ1-1; D is uncertain. The starting material was CD4+ or CD8+ T cells sorted from blood, obtained in a trial of the OX40 agonist ivuxolimab. The CDR3 protein is CSVGSYLNTEAFF. CDR3 DNA: TGCAGCGTTGGTAGCTATTTGAACACTGAAGCTTTCTTT.